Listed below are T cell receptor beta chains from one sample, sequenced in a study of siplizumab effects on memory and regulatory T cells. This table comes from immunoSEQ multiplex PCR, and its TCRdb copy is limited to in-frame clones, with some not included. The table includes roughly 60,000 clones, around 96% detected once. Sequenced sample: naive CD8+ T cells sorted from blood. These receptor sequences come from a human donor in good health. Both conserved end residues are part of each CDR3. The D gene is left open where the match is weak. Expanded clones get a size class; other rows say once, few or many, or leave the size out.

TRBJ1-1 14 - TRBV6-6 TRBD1 CASRARDRNTEAFF TGTGCCAGCAGGGCCCGGGACAGGAACACTGAAGCTTTCTTT
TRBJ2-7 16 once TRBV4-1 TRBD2 CASSQDITSGTYEQYF TGCGCCAGCAGCCAAGATATCACTAGCGGAACATACGAGCAGTACTTC
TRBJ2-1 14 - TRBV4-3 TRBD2 CASSAGTSHNEQFF TGCGCCAGCAGCGCGGGGACTAGCCACAATGAGCAGTTCTTC
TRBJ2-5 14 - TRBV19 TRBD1 CASRGTGWGETQYF TGTGCCAGTAGGGGGACAGGGTGGGGAGAGACCCAGTACTTC
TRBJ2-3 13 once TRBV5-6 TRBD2 CASGGGSTDTQYF TGTGCCAGCGGCGGGGGTAGCACAGATACGCAGTATTTT
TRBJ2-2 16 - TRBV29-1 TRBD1 CSVEDGDREATGELFF TGCAGCGTTGAAGATGGGGACAGGGAGGCCACCGGGGAGCTGTTTTTT
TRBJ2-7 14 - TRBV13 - CASSLAARSYEQYF TGTGCCAGCAGCTTAGCGGCCAGAAGCTACGAGCAGTACTTC
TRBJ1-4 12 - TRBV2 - CASRQENEKLFF TGTGCCAGCAGACAAGAAAATGAAAAACTGTTTTTT
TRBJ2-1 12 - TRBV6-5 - CASSYSGDEQFF TGTGCCAGCAGTTACTCAGGTGATGAGCAGTTCTTC
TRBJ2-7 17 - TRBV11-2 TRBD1 CASSLGWAGQGAYEQYF TGTGCCAGCAGCTTAGGCTGGGCGGGACAGGGCGCCTACGAGCAGTACTTC
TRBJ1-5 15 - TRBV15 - CATSTRDGVNQPQHF TGTGCCACCAGCACCAGGGACGGGGTAAATCAGCCCCAGCATTTT
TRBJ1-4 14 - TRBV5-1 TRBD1 CASTFGTGREKLFF TGCGCCAGCACCTTCGGGACAGGGCGTGAAAAACTGTTTTTT
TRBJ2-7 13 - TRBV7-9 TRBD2 CASSGGVAYEQYF TGTGCCAGCAGCGGGGGGGTGGCCTACGAGCAGTACTTC
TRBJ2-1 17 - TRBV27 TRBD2 CASSSVASGGASDEQFF TGTGCCAGCAGTTCAGTAGCTAGCGGGGGGGCCTCGGATGAGCAGTTCTTC
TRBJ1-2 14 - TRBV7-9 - CASSLDQGRNGYTF TGTGCCAGCAGCTTAGACCAGGGTCGGAATGGCTACACCTTC
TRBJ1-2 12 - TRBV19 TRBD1 CASTRGGDGYTF TGTGCCAGTACTAGAGGGGGCGATGGCTACACCTTC
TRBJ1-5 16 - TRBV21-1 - CASSMRGRVYPQPQHF TGTGCCAGCAGCATGAGGGGGCGGGTCTACCCTCAGCCCCAGCATTTT
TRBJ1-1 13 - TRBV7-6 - CASSLSSHSEAFF TGTGCCAGCAGCTTATCCTCTCACAGCGAAGCTTTCTTT
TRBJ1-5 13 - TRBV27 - CASSLGGGQPQHF TGTGCCAGCAGTTTAGGGGGCGGGCAGCCCCAGCATTTT
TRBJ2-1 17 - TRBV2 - CASSEALGRRGVNEQFF TGTGCCAGCAGTGAAGCGCTTGGGCGCCGGGGCGTCAATGAGCAGTTCTTC
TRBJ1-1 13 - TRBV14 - CASSLTMNTEAFF TGTGCCAGCAGCTTGACGATGAACACTGAAGCTTTCTTT
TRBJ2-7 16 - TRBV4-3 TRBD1 CASSQDRDSRLYEQYF TGCGCCAGCAGCCAAGATCGGGACAGTCGCCTGTACGAGCAGTACTTC
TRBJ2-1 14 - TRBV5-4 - CASSLVLVPDEQFF TGTGCCAGCAGCTTGGTCCTAGTTCCCGATGAGCAGTTCTTC
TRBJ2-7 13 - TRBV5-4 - CASSLQGSYEQYF TGTGCCAGCAGCTTACAGGGTTCCTACGAGCAGTACTTC
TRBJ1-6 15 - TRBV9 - CASSSWVEGSSPLHF TGTGCCAGCAGCTCGTGGGTGGAGGGCAGTTCACCCCTCCACTTT
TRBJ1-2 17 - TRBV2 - CATPSWTSGAHSYGYTF TGTGCCACCCCCAGTTGGACATCCGGAGCCCATAGCTATGGCTACACCTTC
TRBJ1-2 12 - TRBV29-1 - CSVETQNYGYTF TGCAGCGTAGAGACCCAGAACTATGGCTACACCTTC
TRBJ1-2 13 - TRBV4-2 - CASSLLGTGGYTF TGTGCCAGCAGCTTATTAGGGACTGGGGGCTACACCTTC
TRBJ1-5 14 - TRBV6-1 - CASSEEGGNQPQHF TGTGCCAGCAGTGAAGAGGGGGGCAATCAGCCCCAGCATTTT
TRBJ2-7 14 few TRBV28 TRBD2 CASSSGVHSYEQYF TGTGCCAGCAGTAGCGGGGTGCATTCCTACGAGCAGTACTTC
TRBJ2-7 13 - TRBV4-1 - CASSPTDWNEQYF TGCGCCAGCAGCCCGACCGATTGGAACGAGCAGTACTTC
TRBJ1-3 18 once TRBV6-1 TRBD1 CASSEGTGALLSGNTIYF TGTGCCAGCAGTGAAGGGACAGGGGCCTTACTCTCTGGAAACACCATATATTTT
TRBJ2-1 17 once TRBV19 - CASTIGIGVGSYNEQFF TGTGCCAGTACCATCGGGATAGGGGTGGGGTCCTACAATGAGCAGTTCTTC
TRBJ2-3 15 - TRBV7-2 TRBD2 CASSSLAGGTDTQYF TGTGCCAGCAGCTCACTAGCGGGGGGAACAGATACGCAGTATTTT
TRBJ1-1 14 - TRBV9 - CASSVGQMNTEAFF TGTGCCAGCAGCGTAGGCCAGATGAACACTGAAGCTTTCTTT
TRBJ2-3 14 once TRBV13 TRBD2 CASSQGGSTDTQYF TGTGCCAGCAGCCAGGGAGGGAGCACAGATACGCAGTATTTT
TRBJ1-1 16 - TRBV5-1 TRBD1 CASSLDYRGSGTEAFF TGCGCCAGCAGCTTGGATTACAGGGGTTCGGGCACTGAAGCTTTCTTT
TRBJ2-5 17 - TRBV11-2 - CASSLGRALGAQETQYF TGTGCCAGCAGCTTAGGCCGCGCTCTTGGGGCCCAAGAGACCCAGTACTTC
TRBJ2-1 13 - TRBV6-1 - CASRPVSYNEQFF TGTGCCAGCAGACCGGTGAGCTACAATGAGCAGTTCTTC
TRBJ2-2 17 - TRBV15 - CATSRDWTTSNTGELFF TGTGCCACCAGCAGAGATTGGACCACGTCGAACACCGGGGAGCTGTTTTTT
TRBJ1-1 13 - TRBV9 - CASSVERGTEAFF TGTGCCAGCAGCGTAGAGAGGGGAACTGAAGCTTTCTTT
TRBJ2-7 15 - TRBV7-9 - CASSLQGLPPYEQYF TGTGCCAGCAGCTTACAGGGGCTCCCTCCCTACGAGCAGTACTTC
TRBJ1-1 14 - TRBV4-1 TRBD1 CASSLDRTGTEAFF TGCGCCAGCAGTCTGGACAGGACGGGGACTGAAGCTTTCTTT
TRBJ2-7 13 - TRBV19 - CASSVGTPHEQYF TGTGCCAGTAGTGTCGGGACGCCCCACGAGCAGTACTTC
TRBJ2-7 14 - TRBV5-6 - CASSFVRASYEQYF TGTGCCAGCAGCTTTGTACGGGCCTCCTACGAGCAGTACTTC
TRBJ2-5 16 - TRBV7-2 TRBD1 CASSLSPGGPQETQYF TGTGCCAGCAGCTTATCCCCAGGGGGCCCTCAAGAGACCCAGTACTTC
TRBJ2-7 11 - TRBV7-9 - CASSFDWEQYF TGTGCCAGCAGCTTCGACTGGGAGCAGTACTTC
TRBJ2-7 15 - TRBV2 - CASSNWITTSYEQYF TGTGCCAGCAGTAACTGGATCACGACCTCCTACGAGCAGTACTTC
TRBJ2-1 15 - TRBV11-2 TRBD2 CASSSPAWAGGEQFF TGTGCCAGCAGCTCCCCTGCGTGGGCGGGAGGGGAGCAGTTCTTC
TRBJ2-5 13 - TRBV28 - CASSWTGAGTQYF TGTGCCAGCAGCTGGACTGGCGCTGGGACCCAGTACTTC
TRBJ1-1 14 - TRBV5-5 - CASSWDTGITEAFF TGTGCCAGCAGCTGGGATACAGGGATAACTGAAGCTTTCTTT
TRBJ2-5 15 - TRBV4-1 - CASSLPGSSEETQYF TGCGCCAGCAGCCTCCCCGGTAGTTCGGAAGAGACCCAGTACTTC
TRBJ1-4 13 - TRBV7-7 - CASSLGTNEKLFF TGTGCCAGCAGCTTAGGCACTAATGAAAAACTGTTTTTT
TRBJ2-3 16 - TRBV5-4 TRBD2 CASSTRSGGATDTQYF TGTGCCAGCAGCACCCGTAGCGGGGGGGCTACAGATACGCAGTATTTT
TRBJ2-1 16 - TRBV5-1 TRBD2 CASSQKGLAEYNEQFF TGCGCCAGCAGCCAAAAAGGACTAGCGGAGTACAATGAGCAGTTCTTC
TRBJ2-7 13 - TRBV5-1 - CASSSLPSYEQYF TGCGCCAGCAGCTCACTCCCCTCCTACGAGCAGTACTTC
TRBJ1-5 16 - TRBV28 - CASSLVWQDSNQPQHF TGTGCCAGCAGTTTGGTGTGGCAGGATAGCAATCAGCCCCAGCATTTT
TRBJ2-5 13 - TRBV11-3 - CASSSLAEETQYF TGTGCCAGCAGCTCCTTGGCGGAGGAGACCCAGTACTTC
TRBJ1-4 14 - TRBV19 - CASSNPGEGEKLFF TGTGCCAGTAGTAATCCAGGAGAGGGAGAAAAACTGTTTTTT
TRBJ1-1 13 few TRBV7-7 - CASSPELNTEAFF TGTGCCAGCAGCCCCGAATTGAACACTGAAGCTTTCTTT